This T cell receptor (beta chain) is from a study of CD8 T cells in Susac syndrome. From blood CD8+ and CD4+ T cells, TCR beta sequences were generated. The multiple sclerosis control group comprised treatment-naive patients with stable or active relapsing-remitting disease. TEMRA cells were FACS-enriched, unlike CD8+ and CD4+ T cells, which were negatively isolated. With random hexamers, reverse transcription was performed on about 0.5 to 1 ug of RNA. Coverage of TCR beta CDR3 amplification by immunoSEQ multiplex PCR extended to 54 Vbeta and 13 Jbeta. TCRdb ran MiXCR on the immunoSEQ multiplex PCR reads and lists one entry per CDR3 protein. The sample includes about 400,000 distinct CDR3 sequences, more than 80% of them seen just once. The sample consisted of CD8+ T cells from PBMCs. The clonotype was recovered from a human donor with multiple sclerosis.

CDR3 in amino acids: CASSLYPSGRAPYEQYF. In nucleotides, the CDR3 is TGTGCCAGCAGTTTATATCCTAGCGGGAGGGCCCCCTACGAGCAGTACTTC. The chain joins TRBV28 to TRBJ2-7; 12 bases match TRBD2. Germline V gene sequence: CDR1 MDHEN, CDR2 SYDVKM. The CDR3 runs 17 residues. J gave up 2 bases and V 1 base, and 6 bases lay outside the gene matches.